Shown below are 31 T cell receptor beta chains from a single sample sequenced in a study of identical twins. TCRdb reprocessed the 5' RACE reads with MiXCR, giving one entry per CDR3 protein. The repertoire consists of some 900,000 distinct CDR3 sequences, with 12% occurring once and the leading ten covering around 1.5%. Another study also made use of these data, one on yellow fever vaccine responses in identical twins.

The source material was PBMCs. These receptors all come from a woman aged 18-30 years in good health.

The CDR3 here is CASSEDIAKNIQYF. In DNA, the CDR3 is TGTGCCAGCAGTGAGGATATAGCCAAAAACATTCAGTACTTC. The chain joins TRBV2 to TRBJ2-4; D is unresolved. This CDR3 contains 14 residues. Trimming removed 3 bases from V and 0 bases from J, with 6 bases in between. The germline V gene has CDR1 SNHLY and CDR2 FYNNEI.

The chain uses TRBV5-1 and TRBJ2-5, with D unclear. The germline CDR1 and CDR2 sequences are SGHRS and YFSETQ. The CDR3 consists of 16 residues. V lost 4 bases, J lost 1 base, and 17 bases lay in between. This CDR3 is CASSKSGPPFQETQYF. Here the CDR3 DNA reads TGCGCCAGCAGCAAGTCCGGGCCTCCTTTCCAAGAGACCCAGTACTTC.

The chain links TRBV5-1 to TRBJ1-2, with 7 bases identical to TRBD1. The junction had 6 bases not matched to a gene; V was cut back by 2 bases and J by 8 bases. CDR1 is SGHRS and CDR2 is YFSETQ in the germline V gene. This CDR3 has 13 amino acids. For the CDR3, the DNA is TGCGCCAGCAGCTTCGGTCAGGGGGAAGGCTACACCTTC. This codes for CASSFGQGEGYTF.

V gene TRBV11-2 combines with J gene TRBJ2-7, with a tentative D call TRBD1 (6 bases). The CDR3 extends over 14 amino acids. Germline loops: CDR1 SGHAT, CDR2 FQNNGV. DNA for the CDR3: TGTGCCAGCAGTTTAGGCTCAGGGGCCTACGAGCAGTACGTC. Amino acids: CASSLGSGAYEQYV.

J is TRBJ2-1 and V is TRBV20-1; TRBD2 matches 9 bases. V shed 3 bases, J shed 9 bases, and the junction held 9 bases outside the gene matches. Germline V gives CDR1 DFQATT, CDR2 SNEGSKA (reference sequence). The CDR3 is made up of 14 amino acids. Written as DNA, the CDR3 is TGCAGTGCTAGGATTGCGGGGGGGCCCGGTGAGCAGTTCTTC. It is translated as CSARIAGGPGEQFF.

The chain couples TRBV5-1 to TRBJ2-5; the D gene is possibly TRBD2 (5 bases). In germline, CDR1 is SGHRS, CDR2 YFSETQ. V shed 3 bases and J shed 5 bases, with 11 bases lying between them. CDR3 length: 13 residues. Here the CDR3 DNA reads TGCGCCAGCAGCTCCATAGGCGGGGAGACCCAGTACTTC. Amino acid sequence: CASSSIGGETQYF.

This clonotype was counted ten times or more. This chain joins TRBV20-1 and TRBJ2-1; D uncertain. The germline V gene encodes CDR1 DFQATT and CDR2 SNEGSKA (reference sequence). The ends were cut back, 1 base at V and 5 bases at J, with 6 bases in the middle. The CDR3 contains 12 residues. The CDR3 DNA is TGCAGTGCTAGAGGGCAGAACAATGAGCAGTTCTTC. Its translation is CSARGQNNEQFF.

This clonotype came up a few times. The chain recombines TRBV10-3 with TRBJ2-2, with 9 bases matching TRBD1. Germline trimming cut 11 bases from V and 6 bases from J; bases unmatched to any gene: 13. This CDR3 region has 15 residues. Germline-derived CDR1 and CDR2 are ENHRY and SYGVKD. The CDR3 DNA follows: TGTGCCTCCATGAAGAGGACAGGGGAGGCCGGGGAGCTGTTTTTT. It is translated as CASMKRTGEAGELFF.

The V call is TRBV4-2, the J call TRBJ2-1; 10 bases agree with TRBD2. CDR3 length: 16 residues. Germline V CDR1 and CDR2: LGHNA, YNFKEQ. V was clipped by 1 base and J by 7 bases; unmatched bases: 7. CDR3 in DNA: TGTGCCAGCAGCCAAGGGGGAGCGGGGGGGCTAAATGAGCAGTTCTTC. Amino acid sequence: CASSQGGAGGLNEQFF.

This clonotype was seen many times. The V gene is TRBV5-1, the J gene TRBJ2-5, with a tentative D call TRBD1 (5 bases). The germline V and J ends were trimmed by 1 base and 2 bases, with 6 bases remaining between them. Germline loops: CDR1 SGHRS, CDR2 YFSETQ. This CDR3 is built from 13 residues. The CDR3 region has the DNA TGCGCCAGCAGCTTGCAGGGACAAGAGACCCAGTACTTC. As protein: CASSLQGQETQYF.

The rearrangement uses TRBV6-5 and TRBJ1-6; D gene unclear. Germline V gene lookup returns CDR1 MNHEY and CDR2 SVGAGI. The CDR3 sequence is 14 residues long. Between the trimmed V and J ends, which lost 4 bases and 8 bases, there was a span of 12 bases. CDR3 bases: TGTGCCAGCAGTTCCGCGGACTTGTATTCACCCCTCCACTTT. Its translation: CASSSADLYSPLHF.

This clonotype showed up many times. The chain carries TRBV5-5 and TRBJ2-1, with 13 bases aligning to TRBD2. Germline CDR1 reads SGHKS; CDR2 reads YYEKEE (reference sequence). The CDR3 length is 15 residues. With 4 bases clipped from V and 4 bases from J, the junction kept 2 bases outside the gene matches. Written as DNA, the CDR3 is TGTGCCAGCAGCGCGGGACTAGCGGGATACAATGAGCAGTTCTTC. Translation gives CASSAGLAGYNEQFF.

This clonotype has only a few counts. This chain uses TRBV2 with TRBJ2-3, with 7 bases identical to TRBD2. The germline gives CDR1 SNHLY, CDR2 FYNNEI. The junction had 8 bases not matched to a gene; V was cut back by 10 bases and J by 4 bases. The CDR3 has 13 residues. The CDR3, as DNA: TGTGCCACCGAGGGAGGGGAGGCAGATACGCAGTATTTT. Protein sequence: CATEGGEADTQYF. Variable domain in full (rest from reference TRBV2 and TRBJ2-3): EPEVTQTPSHQVTQMGQEVILRCVPISNHLYFYWYRQILGQKVEFLVSFYNNEISEKSEIFDDQFSVERPDGSNFTLKIRSTKLEDSAMYFCATEGGEADTQYFGPGTRLTVL.

CDR3 protein: CASSPRGGHEQYV. The DNA of the CDR3 is TGTGCCAGCAGCCCGAGAGGGGGGCACGAGCAGTACGTC. J is TRBJ2-7 and V is TRBV11-2, with D possibly called TRBD1 or TRBD2 (6 bases each). V lost 5 bases and J lost 5, with 13 bases in between. The germline V gene encodes CDR1 SGHAT and CDR2 FQNNGV. This CDR3 has 13 amino acids.

This clonotype was counted between two and nine times. The chain has TRBV7-8 and TRBJ1-1; no clear D gene. Trimming took off 1 base at V and 9 bases at J, with 9 bases between the two ends. The CDR3 is 12 amino acids. Germline V gene lookup returns CDR1 SGHVS and CDR2 FQNEAQ. The CDR3 DNA is TGTGCCAGCAGCTTAGAGGCAGAAAAAGCTTTCTTT. It is translated as CASSLEAEKAFF.

The rearrangement joins TRBV7-9 to TRBJ2-2; D gene uncertain. Trimming left V 2 bases short and J 7 bases short, with 8 bases between. The CDR3 is 13 amino acids. Germline V CDR1 and CDR2: SEHNR, FQNEAQ (reference sequence). DNA of the CDR3: TGTGCCAGCAGCTTACCGGGCGTCGGGGAGCTGTTTTTT. Translated: CASSLPGVGELFF.

There are many counts of this clonotype. The chain joins TRBV5-1 to TRBJ2-7, with a weak D call TRBD2 (5 bases). The CDR3 has 14 residues. Germline assignment: CDR1 SGHRS and CDR2 YFSETQ. The CDR3 loop is CASSLGGGTYEQYV. CDR3 DNA: TGTGCCAGCAGCTTAGGAGGCGGAACCTACGAGCAGTACGTC.

V is TRBV7-9 and J is TRBJ2-7, with D unclear. Germline CDR1 and CDR2: SEHNR and FQNEAQ (reference sequence). V was trimmed by 5 bases and J by 3 bases, leaving 14 bases between them. The CDR3 sequence is 14 residues long. The CDR3 is CASSRDTDNYEQYV. CDR3 nucleotides: TGTGCCAGCAGCCGAGACACAGATAACTACGAGCAGTACGTC.

In nucleotides, the CDR3 is TGTGCCAGCAGTTGGGACCGGGACTTGGGGCGGGAGACCCAGTACTTC. This encodes CASSWDRDLGRETQYF. The chain has TRBV12-3 or TRBV12-4 and TRBJ2-5; TRBD2 is a possible D gene (6 bases). Between the trimmed V and J ends, which lost 4 bases and 5 bases, there was a span of 20 bases. CDR3 length: 16 amino acids.

This clonotype was counted only a few times. The chain employs TRBV29-1 and TRBJ2-1; 9 bases are a match to TRBD2. The length of the CDR3 is 17 residues. V shed 2 bases, J shed 0 bases, and the junction held 8 bases outside the gene matches. From germline, CDR1 is SQVTM and CDR2 ANQGSEA. The CDR3 loop is CSVERRSGGSSYNEQFF. The CDR3 coding sequence is TGCAGCGTTGAAAGGAGGAGCGGGGGGTCCTCCTACAATGAGCAGTTCTTC.

A few counts support this clonotype. This chain joins TRBV7-9 and TRBJ2-1; possible D gene TRBD1, 5 bases. Trimming removed 4 bases from V and 7 bases from J, with 14 bases in between. This CDR3 region has 14 residues. Germline V gene lookup returns CDR1 SEHNR and CDR2 FQNEAQ (reference sequence). CDR3: CASSSIQGENEQFF. The CDR3 bases are TGTGCCAGCAGCTCAATCCAAGGGGAAAATGAGCAGTTCTTC.

The J gene is TRBJ1-5, the V gene TRBV2; TRBD1 aligns across 8 bases. This CDR3 spans 14 amino acids. The germline CDR1 and CDR2 sequences are SNHLY and FYNNEI. The V and J ends lost 7 bases and 4 bases, in that order; junction bases with no gene match: 6. CDR3 protein: CASNRQGLNQPQHF. The CDR3 coding sequence is TGTGCCAGCAATAGACAGGGGTTGAATCAGCCCCAGCATTTT.

V gene TRBV13 combines with J gene TRBJ2-3, with TRBD2 matching over 8 bases. V dropped 5 bases and J dropped 6; count of bases not matched to a gene: 7. CDR3 length equals 14 residues. CDR1 is PRHDT and CDR2 is FYEKMQ in the germline V gene (reference sequence). In nucleotides, the CDR3 is TGTGCCAGCAGCCTCAGCGGGAGTCAGGATACGCAGTATTTT. Protein product: CASSLSGSQDTQYF.

V and J are TRBV20-1 and TRBJ1-5, with a tentative D call TRBD1 (6 bases). Germline-derived CDR1 and CDR2 are DFQATT and SNEGSKA (reference sequence). Trimming shortened V by 4 bases and J by 7 bases, and 11 bases separated the two germline ends. This CDR3 contains 12 residues. CDR3 residues: CSATKGGQPQHF. In DNA form, the CDR3 reads TGCAGTGCTACTAAGGGGGGACAGCCCCAGCATTTT.

This clonotype was observed a handful of times. The CDR3 coding sequence is TGTGCCACCAGCACACGGACATTCTCCTACGAGCAGTACTTC. It translates to CATSTRTFSYEQYF. The J gene is TRBJ2-7, the V gene TRBV15; perhaps TRBD1 as D (5 bases). The CDR3 spans 14 residues. Germline-derived CDR1 and CDR2 are LNHNV and YYDKDF (reference sequence). Trimming pared 4 bases from V and 0 bases from J, leaving 10 bases between.

Many counts were recorded for this clonotype. This chain links TRBV12-3 or TRBV12-4 with TRBJ1-1, with D maybe TRBD1 (6 bases). Trimming left V 7 bases short and J 0 bases short, with 12 bases between. The CDR3 is made up of 14 amino acids. The CDR3 here is CASTRQGLNTEAFF. As DNA, the CDR3 is TGTGCCAGCACCCGCCAGGGGCTGAACACTGAAGCTTTCTTT.

This clonotype was detected a few times. The chain uses TRBV20-1 and TRBJ2-5; 12 bases fit TRBD2. V was clipped by 4 bases and J by 2 bases; unmatched bases: 8. Germline CDR1 is DFQATT and CDR2 is SNEGSKA (reference sequence). The CDR3 has 16 residues. The CDR3 here is CSATKTSGGRQETQYF. CDR3 coding DNA: TGCAGTGCTACAAAAACTAGCGGGGGGAGACAAGAGACCCAGTACTTC.

This clonotype was seen a few times. The chain recombines TRBV29-1 with TRBJ2-3; D not resolved. V was trimmed by 2 bases and J by 6 bases, leaving 6 bases between them. Germline V CDR1 and CDR2: SQVTM, ANQGSEA. This CDR3 has 11 residues. The CDR3 nucleotides are TGCAGCGTTGAACCTGCGGATACGCAGTATTTT. Translated: CSVEPADTQYF.

CDR3 protein: CASSYPLGGTPYNEQFF. The CDR3 nucleotides read TGTGCCAGCAGCTACCCGTTGGGGGGGACTCCCTACAATGAGCAGTTCTTC. The chain employs TRBV7-9 and TRBJ2-1; TRBD2 matches 7 bases. V gave up 4 bases and J gave up 2 bases; unmatched junction bases: 11. The CDR3 consists of 17 residues. The germline V gene encodes CDR1 SEHNR and CDR2 FQNEAQ (reference sequence).

J is TRBJ2-5 and V is TRBV7-2; 8 bases fit TRBD1. After removal of 2 bases from V and 5 bases from J, the junction contained 7 bases not matched to a gene. Germline CDR1 reads SGHTA; CDR2 reads FQGNSA. There are 15 residues in the CDR3. CDR3 nucleotide sequence: TGTGCCAGCAGCTTACTTTGGACAGGGAGGGAGACCCAGTACTTC. Residues: CASSLLWTGRETQYF.

The V call is TRBV10-1, the J call TRBJ2-7; the match to TRBD1 covers 9 bases. Germline values: CDR1 WNHNN, CDR2 SYGVQD (reference sequence). The V gene end was trimmed by 6 bases and the J gene end by 3 bases; junction bases not matched to a gene: 9. CDR3 length: 15 amino acids. The CDR3 protein is CASRSGTGPYYEQYF. In DNA form, the CDR3 reads TGCGCCAGCAGGTCCGGGACAGGGCCATACTACGAGCAGTACTTC.